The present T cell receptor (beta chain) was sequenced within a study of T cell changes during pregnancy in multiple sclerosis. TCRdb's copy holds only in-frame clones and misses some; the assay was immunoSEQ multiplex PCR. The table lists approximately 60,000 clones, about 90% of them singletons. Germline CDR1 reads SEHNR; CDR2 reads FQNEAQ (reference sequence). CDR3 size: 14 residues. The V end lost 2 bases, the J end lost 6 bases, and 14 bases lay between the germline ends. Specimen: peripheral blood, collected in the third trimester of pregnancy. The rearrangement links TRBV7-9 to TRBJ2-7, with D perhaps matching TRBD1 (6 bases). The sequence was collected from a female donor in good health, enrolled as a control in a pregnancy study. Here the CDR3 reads CASSLSAAGVEQYF. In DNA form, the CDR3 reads TGTGCCAGCAGCTTATCGGCGGCAGGGGTCGAGCAGTACTTC.